This T cell receptor beta chain was sequenced for a study of blood T cell repertoires in COVID-19. Assay: immunoSEQ multiplex PCR; the TCRdb copy retains only in-frame clones and omits some. The table lists tens of thousands of clones, approximately 88% of them singletons. This CDR3 has 13 residues. Trimming pared 4 bases from V and 4 bases from J, leaving 10 bases between. Germline V gene sequence: CDR1 MDHEN, CDR2 SYDVKM. This TCR derives from a woman of 80 years or more with acute or convalescent COVID-19. J is TRBJ1-2 and V is TRBV28; D ambiguous. The specimen was peripheral blood. The CDR3 region has the DNA TGTGCCAGCAGTTCAGGCTTATTCTATGGCTACACCTTC. This codes for CASSSGLFYGYTF.